The sample holds a few counts of the clone carrying this TCR beta chain. This entry is derived from a study of blood T cell repertoires in COVID-19. Per the authors' pipeline: Researchers report that nucleated cell counts were estimated from reference gene primer amplification. Assay: immunoSEQ multiplex PCR; the TCRdb copy retains only in-frame clones and omits some. V, J and clone size reflect that table, while D and trimming were determined from the DNA. The sample consists of tens of thousands of clones, 85% of them appearing once. The source is a man between 60 and 75 years old with acute or convalescent COVID-19. Sequences were obtained from peripheral blood.

This CDR3 is CASSLQVDEQYF. The CDR3 DNA reads TGTGCCAGCAGCTTGCAGGTAGACGAGCAGTACTTC. The rearrangement joins TRBV5-6 to TRBJ2-7, with no clear D. The CDR3 is made up of 12 amino acids. V lost 1 base, J lost 5 bases, and 7 bases lay in between. Germline assignment: CDR1 SGHDT and CDR2 YYEEEE. The entire variable domain, with the rest obtained from reference TRBV5-6 and TRBJ2-7, is as follows: DAGVTQSPTHLIKTRGQQVTLRCSPKSGHDTVSWYQQALGQGPQFIFQYYEEEERQRGNFPDRFSGHQFPNYSSELNVNALLLGDSALYLCASSLQVDEQYFGPGTRLTVT.